This T cell receptor (beta chain) was captured in a study of blood T cell repertoires in COVID-19 (dated by TCRdb to 2019 to 2021). A note on the overall study: Samples covering the acute and convalescent phases of COVID-19 were provided by collaborators in the United States, Italy and Spain. The material from the prospective study consisted of cDNA or gDNA derived from T cells, B-cell-depleted T cells, or PBMCs. Subjects who had been exposed to COVID-19, were actively infected with it, or had recovered from it provided the deeply sampled blood TCRbeta repertoires that made up the dataset. A freely available public database, intended as a resource for researchers studying the immune response to SARS-CoV-2, is where the repertoires were released. The samples were drawn from two sources: the first 160 participants of the ongoing ImmuneRACE study, and approximately 1,300 subjects contributed by 6 global collaborators. Nearly every sample came with metadata listing a de-identified subject ID, COVID-19 status, age in years and sex. HLA class I and class II types, where available, came from metadata supplied by the sample provider rather than from assay-based typing. On the study overall, not on this receptor specifically: How much clinical and demographic metadata was included differed by source and by participant, and the metadata was provided uncurated.

TCRbeta CDR3 regions were amplified from genomic DNA by means of the immunoSEQ Assay, a bias-controlled multiplex PCR. In the original analysis: Nucleated cell counts per sample were estimated from amplification of reference gene primers within the assay. Sequence reads were collapsed and filtered to measure the absolute abundance of every unique TCRbeta CDR3 rearrangement. For each sample, productive Simpson clonality was calculated by taking the square root of Simpson's diversity index across productive rearrangements. As stored in TCRdb, this immuneACCESS dataset retains in-frame rearrangements with V and J assigned. A fraction of the clones does not appear; measured against another copy, unresolved V genes explain less than half of the discrepancy, and the remainder lacks a known reason. V and J calls and clone size come straight from that table; D and trimming were deduced from the DNA. The sample contains approximately 380,000 clones, 70% to 90% of them found a single time. The top ten hold 1.2% of the sample.

Enrolling through a virtual design, the prospective study's participants ranged in age from roughly 18 to 95 years and lived across more than 20 United States geographic areas. In the prospective study, participants were assigned to cohorts based on the clinical history participants reported in a screening survey and a study questionnaire. Recovered participants in ImmuneRACE Cohort 3 were defined by two consecutive negative NP/OP PCR tests, clearance by a healthcare professional, or resolution of symptoms. Mobile phlebotomists in the prospective study collected whole blood, serum and a nasopharyngeal or oropharyngeal swab from every participant. Over a roughly two-month period, participants in the prospective study had the option of providing additional blood draws and questionnaires. Before DNA extraction, blood samples from the prospective study were shipped at room temperature or frozen. The CDR3 spans 13 residues, from the cysteine through the phenylalanine. This entry keeps only the CDR3 DNA: 39 bases, framed from base 1. Relative to germline, V is 7 bases shorter and J is 2 bases shorter, with 13 bases between their ends. The germline V gene provides CDR1 SQVTM and CDR2 ANQGSEA.

A note on this clone: Its antigen target is currently unknown. No quality values exist for individual bases; no much larger clone is one base distant.

The source is a woman younger than 35 who had recovered from COVID-19. Here the chain combines TRBV29-1 and TRBJ2-3, with a tentative D gene TRBD2 over 6 matching bases. Sequencing used PBMCs or T cells enriched from blood (not recorded which). The nucleotides read TGCAGCGATGCTGGGGGGTACACAGATACGCAGTATTTT. Its translation is CSDAGGYTDTQYF.